The present TCR beta chain was sequenced within a study of T cells in localized non-small cell lung cancer (TCRdb year 2020). Background on the whole study: The study analyzed T cell repertoires of around 250 early-stage NSCLC patients, comparing tumors and uninvolved tumor-adjacent lungs. A mean age of roughly 66 years was recorded for the NSCLC patients, of whom more than 120 were male and 95 to 110 were female. All 240 or so NSCLC patients in the cohort were treatment-naive and had localized lung tumors that were resected.

The CDR3 contains 12 residues, cysteine and phenylalanine counted. CDR3 DNA only is kept here, 36 bases in frame from base 1. At the junction V is shortened by 1 base and J by 5 bases, with 6 bases in between. CDR1 and CDR2 are read off the germline V gene (reference sequence) as GTSNPN and SVGIG. At diagnosis, tumor, uninvolved tumor-adjacent lung and peripheral blood were collected and then preserved as a mix of FFPE and fresh-frozen material. For TCR repertoire profiling, the blood samples were analyzed as peripheral blood mononuclear cells. TCR beta CDR3 regions were sequenced from DNA using the immunoSEQ Assay. The authors' pipeline ran thus. To compute T cell density, TCR beta template counts were normalized to usable DNA, which was estimated by amplifying housekeeping genes. Using the preseqR package, richness was estimated by extrapolating to 120,000 templates for tissue samples and 400,000 templates for PBMC samples. Clonality was taken to be one minus Pielou's evenness. Tissue-enriched TCRs were identified through differential abundance testing performed on productive amino-acid clonotypes, with a minimum total count of 5 and an alpha of 0.1. The Jaccard Index and the Morisita Overlap Index were used to quantify repertoire overlap between compartments. GLIPH grouped TCR beta CDR3s together with public tetramer-defined viral CDR3s, and a viral motif had to include at least three viral sequences and show V-gene enrichment. TCRdb took this table from immuneACCESS and kept in-frame rearrangements with V and J called. Such tables lack part of the clones; where checked against another copy, unresolved V genes explain under half of the gap, and the rest is unexplained. Clonal size and the V and J genes are those of that table, whereas D and trimming came from the DNA. The sample table holds some 30,000 clones, of which 87% were seen once. The top ten clonotypes cover around 17% of the sample.

Comment on this clone: Its cognate antigen has yet to be identified. No much larger clone exists at a distance of one base, and base qualities are not known.

Study-wide findings and limitations: Longer overall survival was associated with higher T cell density in blood, whereas shorter survival was associated with higher clonality in adjacent lung. Uninvolved tumor-adjacent lung showed the highest T cell clonality, higher than tumor, which suggests more focused antigenic responses in the uninvolved tumor-adjacent lung. Multi-region tumor sequencing was not performed, so intratumor heterogeneity could not be excluded. Of the top 100 tumor clones, a median of approximately 60 were detected in paired uninvolved adjacent lung; roughly 29 were also among that lung's top 100. Because the study design was exploratory, TCR variables were selected using unadjusted p-values without false-discovery rate correction.

Sample: peripheral blood mononuclear cells, taken before any cancer treatment. The chain is assembled from TRBV30 and TRBJ2-1; the D gene is not confidently resolved. The source is a man aged 40 to 75 with stage III lung adenocarcinoma. The nucleotide sequence is TGTGCCTGGAGTGCCATCAACAATGAGCAGTTCTTC. This codes for CAWSAINNEQFF.